This T cell receptor beta chain was found in a study of tumor-infiltrating lymphocytes in localized non-small cell lung cancer. Study-wide background: Patients included smokers and never-smokers with various histologies, some sampled after neoadjuvant chemotherapy.

About this clone: What it recognizes is unknown.

Germline V lookup: CDR1 SGHRS, CDR2 YFSETQ. V dropped 4 bases and J dropped 0; count of bases not matched to a gene: 9. The CDR3 runs 16 residues. Profiled with immunoSEQ multiplex PCR; TCRdb holds only in-frame clones, not every one. The data show 21,000 or so clones, approximately 80% seen once. Study-level points and caveats: Tumor T-cell fraction from TCR sequencing was not associated with recurrence-free survival (p = 0.61). Tumors had more T cell infiltration than uninvolved lung, per TCRbeta sequencing and CD3 counts. Not all patients were TCR sequenced, owing to tissue quantity.

The sequence derives from a human donor with non-small cell lung cancer. Sequencing was done on a sample of lung tumor tissue. The chain links TRBV5-1 to TRBJ1-1; 7 bases are a match to TRBD1. The CDR3 DNA is TGCGCCAGCAGCGGCCGGGACAGAACCATGAACACTGAAGCTTTCTTT. The encoded protein is CASSGRDRTMNTEAFF.